There are a few counts of the clone carrying this T cell receptor beta chain. With a much larger clone just one base away, this may be a read error. CDR3 length: 15 amino acids. Between the trimmed V and J ends, which lost 4 bases and 1 base, there was a span of 13 bases. Germline CDR1 and CDR2: ENHRY and SYGVKD. The data stem from a study of regulatory T cells in long-lasting Graves disease. Across the study: Under 3 months of antithyroid drugs had been taken by newly diagnosed Graves' patients.

The time point is: newly diagnosed GD, antithyroid drugs for less than 3 months. RNA isolated from PBMCs was used to make the TCR library. Both iRepertoire HTBI primers and Arm-PCR of CDR3 regions were used to build the TCR beta libraries. Authors' data handling: The samples included 60 to 75 TRBV and some 14 TRBJ segments. MiXCR, applied by TCRdb to the multiplex PCR reads, yields one record per CDR3 protein. The V and J calls and clone size are TCRdb's, not the authors'. The sample carries some 230,000 distinct CDR3 sequences, around 18% recorded once. The rearrangement links TRBV10-3 to TRBJ1-2; D remains unclear. This clonotype was obtained from a female donor with Graves disease. Sequenced here: peripheral blood mononuclear cells (PBMCs), sampled at new diagnosis, from a patient treated with antithyroid drugs. The CDR3: CAISVKARNNYGYTF. The CDR3 DNA follows: TGTGCCATCAGTGTTAAGGCAAGGAATAACTATGGCTACACCTTC.